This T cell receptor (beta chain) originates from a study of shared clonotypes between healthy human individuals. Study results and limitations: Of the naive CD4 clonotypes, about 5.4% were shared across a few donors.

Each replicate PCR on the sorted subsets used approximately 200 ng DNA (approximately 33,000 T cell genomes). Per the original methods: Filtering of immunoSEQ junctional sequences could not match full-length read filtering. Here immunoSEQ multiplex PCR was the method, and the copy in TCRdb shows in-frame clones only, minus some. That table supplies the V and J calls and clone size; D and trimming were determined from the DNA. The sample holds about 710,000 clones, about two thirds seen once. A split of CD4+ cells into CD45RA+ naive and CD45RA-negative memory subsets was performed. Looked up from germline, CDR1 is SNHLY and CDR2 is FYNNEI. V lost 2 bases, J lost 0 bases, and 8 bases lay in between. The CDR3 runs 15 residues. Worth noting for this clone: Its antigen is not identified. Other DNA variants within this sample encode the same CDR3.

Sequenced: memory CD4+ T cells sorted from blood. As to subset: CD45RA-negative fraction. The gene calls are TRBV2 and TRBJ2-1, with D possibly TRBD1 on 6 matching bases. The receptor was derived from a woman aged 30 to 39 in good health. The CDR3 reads CASSELGGSYNEQFF. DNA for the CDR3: TGTGCCAGCAGTGAACTAGGGGGCTCCTACAATGAGCAGTTCTTC.